One and the same sample provided the 13 T cell receptor beta chains below, sequenced in a study of blood T cell repertoires in COVID-19. Profiling relied on immunoSEQ multiplex PCR, and the TCRdb table lists in-frame clones only, not all of them. The table has about 250,000 clones, 84% seen once. The material sequenced was peripheral blood. These receptors all come from a person aged 70 to 85 with COVID-19, enrolled during active disease.

The count of this clone is one. V is TRBV6-5 and J is TRBJ2-1; D may be TRBD1 (5 bases). V lost 8 bases, J lost 2 bases, and 13 bases lay in between. Per germline, CDR1 MNHEY and CDR2 SVGAGI. The CDR3 contains 14 residues. CDR3: CASGRQGTYNEQFF. The CDR3 nucleotides are TGTGCCAGCGGTCGTCAGGGTACCTACAATGAGCAGTTCTTC.

The chain joins TRBV28 to TRBJ1-6; 7 positions match TRBD1. Looked up from germline, CDR1 is MDHEN and CDR2 is SYDVKM. The V and J ends lost 4 bases and 2 bases, in that order; junction bases with no gene match: 5. The CDR3 runs 16 residues. As DNA, the CDR3 is TGTGCCAGCAGTTCCGGACAGGTCGCCTATAATTCACCCCTCCACTTT. Amino acid sequence: CASSSGQVAYNSPLHF.

CDR3 amino acids: CASSLFGGGEKLFF. CDR3 DNA sequence: TGTGCCAGCAGCTTGTTCGGGGGAGGTGAAAAACTGTTTTTT. The V and J genes are TRBV5-5 and TRBJ1-4; possibly TRBD1 for D (5 bases). This CDR3 is 14 amino acids long. The germline gives CDR1 SGHKS, CDR2 YYEKEE (reference sequence). The V gene lost 1 base and the J gene lost 7 bases, with 11 bases spanning the gap. Full variable domain (rest looked up from reference TRBV5-5 and TRBJ1-4): DAGVTQSPTHLIKTRGQQVTLRCSPISGHKSVSWYQQVLGQGPQFIFQYYEKEERGRGNFPDRFSARQFPNYSSELNVNALLLGDSALYLCASSLFGGGEKLFFGSGTQLSVL.

This clone came up a few times. The V gene is TRBV4-2, the J gene TRBJ2-1; unclear D gene. Germline values: CDR1 LGHNA, CDR2 YNFKEQ. This CDR3 spans 16 amino acids. Trimming shortened V by 1 base and J by 2 bases, and 12 bases separated the two germline ends. CDR3 DNA sequence: TGTGCCAGCAGCCAAGCTGACACTGCCCCCTACAATGAGCAGTTCTTC. It codes for CASSQADTAPYNEQFF.

This clone appeared a single time. The chain employs TRBV30 and TRBJ1-5, with TRBD1 as a possible D gene (5 bases). This CDR3 is built from 13 residues. Germline values: CDR1 GTSNPN, CDR2 SVGIG (reference sequence). V lost 4 bases to trimming and J lost 3 bases, with 10 bases between them. The CDR3 nucleotides read TGTGCCTGGAACGAAGGGGCCAATCAGCCCCAGCATTTT. This gives the protein CAWNEGANQPQHF.

This chain connects TRBV6-2 or TRBV6-3 to TRBJ1-5, with 7 bases that match TRBD1. Germline trimming cut 6 bases from V and 5 bases from J; bases unmatched to any gene: 10. The CDR3 spans 15 residues. Germline V CDR1 and CDR2: MNHEY, SVGEGT. CDR3 bases: TGTGCCAGCAGCTTGGGACAGTTATCGTATCAGCCCCAGCATTTT. Its protein product is CASSLGQLSYQPQHF.

CDR3 bases: TGTGCCAGCAGCTCTTCCCGGGATCCCTATCAGCCCCAGCATTTT. Protein: CASSSSRDPYQPQHF. The chain employs TRBV6-5 and TRBJ1-5, with D unclear. This CDR3 region has 15 residues. The germline V and J ends were trimmed by 6 bases and 5 bases, with 17 bases remaining between them. The germline CDR1 and CDR2 sequences are MNHEY and SVGAGI.

This sequence joins TRBV18 and TRBJ2-2; perhaps TRBD1 as D (5 bases). The V end was cut by 0 bases, the J end by 6 bases, with 11 bases between. Germline-derived CDR1 and CDR2 are KGHSH and LQKENI. CDR3 length: 15 residues. CDR3 region: CASSPPRVGAGELFF. In nucleotides, the CDR3 is TGTGCCAGCTCACCACCCAGGGTTGGCGCCGGGGAGCTGTTTTTT.

V usage is TRBV19 and J usage is TRBJ1-6; no reliable D call. The CDR3 has 14 amino acids. Germline CDR1 is LNHDA and CDR2 is SQIVND (reference sequence). V lost 3 bases and J 10 bases, leaving 13 bases between the germline ends. This chain's CDR3 is CASSIGQVDSPLHF. In DNA form, the CDR3 reads TGTGCCAGTAGTATTGGTCAGGTTGACTCACCCCTCCACTTT.

The V gene is TRBV18, the J gene TRBJ1-1; D might be TRBD1 (5 bases). Trimming stripped 3 bases from V and 7 bases from J, with 12 bases between. This CDR3 is built from 13 residues. Germline CDR1 is KGHSH and CDR2 is LQKENI. The DNA for the CDR3 is TGTGCCAGCTCACCGGAGATGGGGGGTGAAGCTTTCTTT. Amino acids: CASSPEMGGEAFF.

This sequence joins TRBV19 and TRBJ2-7; 8 bases map to TRBD1. CDR3 length equals 13 residues. V lost 5 bases to trimming and J lost 5 bases; unmatched junction nucleotides: 5. Germline V gene sequence: CDR1 LNHDA, CDR2 SQIVND (reference sequence). The CDR3 sequence is CASSGDRGHEQYF. In DNA form, the CDR3 reads TGTGCCAGTAGTGGAGACAGGGGCCACGAGCAGTACTTC.

V is TRBV5-1 and J is TRBJ1-1; possible D gene TRBD1, 6 bases. This CDR3 region has 14 residues. From germline, CDR1 is SGHRS and CDR2 YFSETQ. V lost 4 bases, J lost 0 bases, and 10 bases lay in between. DNA for the CDR3: TGCGCCAGCAGCGGGGGCCTCATGAACACTGAAGCTTTCTTT. Its translation: CASSGGLMNTEAFF.

V usage is TRBV27 and J usage is TRBJ2-7, with TRBD1 as a possible D gene (5 bases). The CDR3 is 14 residues long. Germline V gene lookup returns CDR1 MNHEY and CDR2 SMNVEV (reference sequence). The V end lost 3 bases, the J end lost 2 bases, and 11 bases lay between the germline ends. This chain's CDR3 is CASSFNRNPYEQYF. The DNA of the CDR3 is TGTGCCAGCAGTTTTAACAGGAATCCCTACGAGCAGTACTTC.